The clone carrying this T cell receptor beta chain was observed a few times. The antigen is unknown. The data originate from a study of T cells in Graves' hyperthyroidism and ophthalmopathy. Study-wide findings and caveats: Most expanded thyroid clonotypes above 0.001 also appeared in blood. Ophthalmopathy was predicted by the model a median of approximately 6 months ahead of onset.

TCR beta CDR3 sequences were amplified from RNA transcripts. Using the HTBI primer set, a first-round RT-PCR was run on the TCR CDR3. TCRdb re-derived calls from the multiplex PCR reads in MiXCR, one entry per CDR3 protein. The sample yields under 650,000 distinct CDR3 sequences, roughly 16% seen once. From germline, CDR1 is SGHTA and CDR2 FQGNSA. CDR3 length: 14 amino acids. V was shortened by 5 bases and J by 0 bases, with 9 bases between the two germline ends. The patients, who ranged from 18 to 65 in age, presented with newly diagnosed hyperthyroidism lasting under 2 months. The rearrangement links TRBV7-2 to TRBJ2-3; D ambiguous. The receptor was derived from a woman aged 25 to 39 with Graves' hyperthyroidism. The sequenced sample consisted of blood. CDR3 sequence: CASSVRLSTDTQYF. Here the CDR3 DNA reads TGTGCCAGCAGCGTCAGGTTAAGCACAGATACGCAGTATTTT.